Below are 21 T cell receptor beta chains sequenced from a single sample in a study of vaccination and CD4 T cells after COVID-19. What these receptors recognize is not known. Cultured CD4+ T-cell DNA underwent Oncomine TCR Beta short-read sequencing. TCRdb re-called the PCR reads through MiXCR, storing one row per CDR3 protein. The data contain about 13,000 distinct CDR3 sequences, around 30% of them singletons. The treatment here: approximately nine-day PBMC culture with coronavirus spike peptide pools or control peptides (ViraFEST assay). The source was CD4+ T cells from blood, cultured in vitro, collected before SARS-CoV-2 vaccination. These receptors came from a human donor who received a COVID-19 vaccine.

The CDR3 DNA is TGTGCCAGCAGTTTTTACGGCGCAAGCTCTGGAAACACCATATATTTT. It codes for CASSFYGASSGNTIYF. The chain couples TRBV12-3 or TRBV12-4 to TRBJ1-3, with D unclear. V was trimmed by 3 bases and J by 0 bases, leaving 12 bases between them. The CDR3 runs 16 residues.

The chain's CDR3 is CALSETEYEQYF. The CDR3, as DNA: TGTGCCTTATCTGAGACAGAGTACGAGCAGTACTTC. The V and J genes are TRBV30 and TRBJ2-7; D is perhaps TRBD1 (5 bases). V gave up 7 bases and J gave up 4 bases, with 14 bases separating them. Per germline, CDR1 GTSNPN and CDR2 SVGIG (reference sequence). The CDR3 is 12 residues long. Based on the CDR3 plus reference TRBV30 and TRBJ2-7, the full variable domain is SQTIHQWPATLVQPVGSPLSLECTVEGTSNPNLYWYRQAAGRGLQLLFYSVGIGQISSEVPQNLSASRPQDRQFILSSKKLLLSDSGFYLCALSETEYEQYFGPGTRLTVT.

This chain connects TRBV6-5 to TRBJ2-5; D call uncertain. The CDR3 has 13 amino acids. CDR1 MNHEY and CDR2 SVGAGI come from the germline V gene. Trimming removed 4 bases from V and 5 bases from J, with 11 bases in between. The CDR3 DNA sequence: TGTGCCAGCAGTTTACCTATCACGGAGACCCAGTACTTC. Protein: CASSLPITETQYF.

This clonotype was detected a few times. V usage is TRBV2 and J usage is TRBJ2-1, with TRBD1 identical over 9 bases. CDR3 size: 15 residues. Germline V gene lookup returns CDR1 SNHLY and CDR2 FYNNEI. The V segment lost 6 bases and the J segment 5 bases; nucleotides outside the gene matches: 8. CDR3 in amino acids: CASREGQGANNEQFF. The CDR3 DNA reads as TGTGCCAGCAGGGAGGGACAGGGAGCAAACAATGAGCAGTTCTTC.

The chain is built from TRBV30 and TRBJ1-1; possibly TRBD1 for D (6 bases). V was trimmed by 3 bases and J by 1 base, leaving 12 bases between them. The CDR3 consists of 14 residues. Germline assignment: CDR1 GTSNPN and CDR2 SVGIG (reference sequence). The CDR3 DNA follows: TGTGCCTGGAGGGGCGACAGGCGGAACACTGAAGCTTTCTTT. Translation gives CAWRGDRRNTEAFF. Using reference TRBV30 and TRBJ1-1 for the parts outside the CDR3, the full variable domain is SQTIHQWPATLVQPVGSPLSLECTVEGTSNPNLYWYRQAAGRGLQLLFYSVGIGQISSEVPQNLSASRPQDRQFILSSKKLLLSDSGFYLCAWRGDRRNTEAFFGQGTRLTVV.

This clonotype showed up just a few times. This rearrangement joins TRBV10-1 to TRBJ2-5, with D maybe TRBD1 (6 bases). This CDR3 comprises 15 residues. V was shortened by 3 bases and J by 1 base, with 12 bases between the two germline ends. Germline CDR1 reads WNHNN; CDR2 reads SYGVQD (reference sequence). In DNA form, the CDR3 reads TGCGCCAGCAGTGAACAGGGATCTCGCCAAGAGACCCAGTACTTC. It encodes CASSEQGSRQETQYF.

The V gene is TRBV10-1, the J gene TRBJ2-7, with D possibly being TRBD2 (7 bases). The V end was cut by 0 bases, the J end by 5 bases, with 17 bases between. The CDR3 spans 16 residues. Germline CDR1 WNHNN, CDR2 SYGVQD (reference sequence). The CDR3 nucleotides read TGCGCCAGCAGTGAGTCGGGGGGGGGCCGAAGAAACGAGCAGTACTTC. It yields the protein CASSESGGGRRNEQYF.

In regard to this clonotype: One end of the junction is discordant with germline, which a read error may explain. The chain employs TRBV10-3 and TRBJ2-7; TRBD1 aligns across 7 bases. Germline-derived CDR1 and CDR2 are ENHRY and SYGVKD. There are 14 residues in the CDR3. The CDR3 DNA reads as TGTGCCATCACTGAGGCCCGACAGGGCTACGAGCAGTACTTC. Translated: CAITEARQGYEQYF.

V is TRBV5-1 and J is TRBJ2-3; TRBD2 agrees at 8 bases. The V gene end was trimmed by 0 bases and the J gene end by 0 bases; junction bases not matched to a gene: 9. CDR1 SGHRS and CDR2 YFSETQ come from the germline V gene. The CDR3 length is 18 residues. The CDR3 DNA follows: TGCGCCAGCAGCTTGGGGGCGGGGGGCGTCCAAAGCACAGATACGCAGTATTTT. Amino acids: CASSLGAGGVQSTDTQYF.

This chain's CDR3 is CASSQVGGSRNEKLFF. Written as DNA, the CDR3 is TGCGCCAGCAGCCAAGTCGGGGGTTCCCGAAATGAAAAACTGTTTTTT. The V and J genes are TRBV4-1 and TRBJ1-4, with D perhaps matching TRBD1 (5 bases). The V end lost 1 base, the J end lost 5 bases, and 14 bases lay between the germline ends. The CDR3 sequence is 16 residues long. The germline gives CDR1 MGHRA, CDR2 YSYEKL.

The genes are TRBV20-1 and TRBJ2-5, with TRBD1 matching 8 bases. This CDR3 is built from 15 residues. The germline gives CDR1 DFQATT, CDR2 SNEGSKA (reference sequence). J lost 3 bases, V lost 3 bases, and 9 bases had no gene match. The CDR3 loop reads CSASRRRGREETQYF. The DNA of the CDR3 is TGCAGTGCTAGTCGCCGCAGGGGGCGGGAAGAGACCCAGTACTTC.

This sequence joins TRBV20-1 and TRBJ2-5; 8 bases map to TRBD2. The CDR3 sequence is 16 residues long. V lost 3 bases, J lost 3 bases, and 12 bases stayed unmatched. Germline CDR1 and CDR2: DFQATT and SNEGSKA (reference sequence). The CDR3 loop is CSASFPGLGRKETQYF. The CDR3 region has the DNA TGCAGTGCTAGTTTCCCGGGACTAGGGAGAAAAGAGACCCAGTACTTC.

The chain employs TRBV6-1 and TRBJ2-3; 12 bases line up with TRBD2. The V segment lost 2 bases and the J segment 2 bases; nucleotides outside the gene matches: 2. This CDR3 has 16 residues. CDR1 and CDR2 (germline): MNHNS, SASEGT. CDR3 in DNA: TGTGCCAGCAGTGAACGGACTAGCGGGGTCACAGATACGCAGTATTTT. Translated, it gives CASSERTSGVTDTQYF.

CDR3 coding DNA: TGTGCCAGTAGGGTACAGGGGGAAGAGACCCAGTACTTC. Its translation: CASRVQGEETQYF. The chain uses TRBV19 and TRBJ2-5; TRBD1 agrees at 8 bases. CDR1 LNHDA and CDR2 SQIVND come from the germline V gene (reference sequence). V gave up 6 bases and J gave up 3 bases; unmatched junction bases: 3. CDR3 size: 13 residues.

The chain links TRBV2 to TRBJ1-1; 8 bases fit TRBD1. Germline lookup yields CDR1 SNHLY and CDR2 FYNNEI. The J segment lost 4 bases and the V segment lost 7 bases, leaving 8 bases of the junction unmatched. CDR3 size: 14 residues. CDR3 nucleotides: TGTGCCAGCACATCGGACAGGGTTCGCACTGAAGCTTTCTTT. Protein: CASTSDRVRTEAFF.

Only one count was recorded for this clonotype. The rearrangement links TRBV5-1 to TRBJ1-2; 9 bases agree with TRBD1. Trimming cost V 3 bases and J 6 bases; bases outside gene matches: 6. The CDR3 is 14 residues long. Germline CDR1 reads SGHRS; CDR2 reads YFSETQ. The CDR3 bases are TGCGCCAGCAGCTCACCCGACAGGGGGGATGGCTACACCTTC. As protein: CASSSPDRGDGYTF. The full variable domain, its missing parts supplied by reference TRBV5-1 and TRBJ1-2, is KAGVTQTPRYLIKTRGQQVTLSCSPISGHRSVSWYQQTPGQGLQFLFEYFSETQRNKGNFPGRFSGRQFSNSRSEMNVSTLELGDSALYLCASSSPDRGDGYTFGSGTRLTVV.

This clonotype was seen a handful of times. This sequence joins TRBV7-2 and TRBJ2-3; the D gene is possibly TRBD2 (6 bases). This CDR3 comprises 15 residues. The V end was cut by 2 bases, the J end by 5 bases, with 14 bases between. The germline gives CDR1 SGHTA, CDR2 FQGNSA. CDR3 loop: CASSLRSGGIDTQYF. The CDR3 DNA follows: TGTGCCAGCAGCTTAAGATCCGGGGGTATAGATACGCAGTATTTT. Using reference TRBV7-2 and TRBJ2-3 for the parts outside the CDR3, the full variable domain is GAGVSQSPSNKVTEKGKDVELRCDPISGHTALYWYRQSLGQGLEFLIYFQGNSAPDKSGLPSDRFSAERTGGSVSTLTIQRTQQEDSAVYLCASSLRSGGIDTQYFGPGTRLTVL.

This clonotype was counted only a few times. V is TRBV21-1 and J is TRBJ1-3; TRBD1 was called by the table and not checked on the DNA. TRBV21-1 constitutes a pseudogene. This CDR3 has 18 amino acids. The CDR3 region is CASSKGTPCPHSGNTIYF. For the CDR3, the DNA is TGTGCCAGCAGCAAGGGGACACCTTGTCCCCACTCTGGAAACACCATATATTTT.

CDR3 amino acids: CASSLGIVEEKLFF. In DNA form, the CDR3 reads TGCGCCAGCAGCTTGGGGATCGTGGAAGAAAAACTGTTTTTT. V gene TRBV5-1 combines with J gene TRBJ1-4; D ambiguous. CDR3 size: 14 residues. The germline V gene encodes CDR1 SGHRS and CDR2 YFSETQ. The V end was cut by 0 bases, the J end by 8 bases, with 11 bases between.

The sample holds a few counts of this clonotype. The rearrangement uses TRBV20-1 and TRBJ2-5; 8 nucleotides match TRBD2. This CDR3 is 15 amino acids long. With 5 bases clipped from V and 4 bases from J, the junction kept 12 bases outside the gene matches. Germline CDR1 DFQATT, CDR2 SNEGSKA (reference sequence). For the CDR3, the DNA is TGCAGTGCTGTAAATAGCGGGGAGGCCCCAGAGACCCAGTACTTC. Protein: CSAVNSGEAPETQYF.

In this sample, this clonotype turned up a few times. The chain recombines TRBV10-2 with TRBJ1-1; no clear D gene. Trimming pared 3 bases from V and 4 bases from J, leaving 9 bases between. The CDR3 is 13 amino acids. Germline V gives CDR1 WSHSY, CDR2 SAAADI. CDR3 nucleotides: TGCGCCAGCAGTGAATTTGGCAGCACTGAAGCTTTCTTT. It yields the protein CASSEFGSTEAFF.